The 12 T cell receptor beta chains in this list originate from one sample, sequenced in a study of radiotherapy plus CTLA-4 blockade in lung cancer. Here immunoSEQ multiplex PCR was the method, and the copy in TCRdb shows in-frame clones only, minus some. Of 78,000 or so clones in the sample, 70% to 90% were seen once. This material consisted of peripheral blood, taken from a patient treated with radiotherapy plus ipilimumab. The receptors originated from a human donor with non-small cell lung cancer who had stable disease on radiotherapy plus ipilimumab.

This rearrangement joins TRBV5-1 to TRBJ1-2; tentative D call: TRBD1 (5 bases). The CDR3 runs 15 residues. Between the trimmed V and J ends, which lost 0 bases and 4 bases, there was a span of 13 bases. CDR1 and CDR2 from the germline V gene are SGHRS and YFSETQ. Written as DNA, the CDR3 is TGCGCCAGCAGCTTGGTCGGGGTTGGGGGCTATGGCTACACCTTC. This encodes CASSLVGVGGYGYTF.

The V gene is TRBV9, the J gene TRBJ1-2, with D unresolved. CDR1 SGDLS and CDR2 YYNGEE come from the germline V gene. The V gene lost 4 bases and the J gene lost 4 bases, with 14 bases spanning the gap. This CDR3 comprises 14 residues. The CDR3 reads CASSLNSGSYGYTF. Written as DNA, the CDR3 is TGTGCCAGCAGCCTCAACAGTGGGAGCTATGGCTACACCTTC.

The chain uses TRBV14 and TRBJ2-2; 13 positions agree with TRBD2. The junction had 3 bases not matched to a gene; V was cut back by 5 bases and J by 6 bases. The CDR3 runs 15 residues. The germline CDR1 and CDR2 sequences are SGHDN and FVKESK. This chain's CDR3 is CASSWTSGRSGELFF. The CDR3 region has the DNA TGTGCCAGCAGCTGGACTAGCGGGAGATCCGGGGAGCTGTTTTTT.

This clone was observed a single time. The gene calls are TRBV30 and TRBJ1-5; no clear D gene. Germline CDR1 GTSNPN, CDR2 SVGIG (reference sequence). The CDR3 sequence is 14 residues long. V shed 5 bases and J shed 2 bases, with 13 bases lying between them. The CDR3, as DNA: TGTGCCTGGGGTTCAAGGTGGGGCAATCAGCCCCAGCATTTT. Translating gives CAWGSRWGNQPQHF.

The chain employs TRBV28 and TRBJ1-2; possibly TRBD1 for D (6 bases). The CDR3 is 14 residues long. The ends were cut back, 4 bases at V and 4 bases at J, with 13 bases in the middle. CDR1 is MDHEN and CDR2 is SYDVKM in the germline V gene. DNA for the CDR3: TGTGCCAGCAGTTCCTCCGGGACATTCTATGGCTACACCTTC. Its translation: CASSSSGTFYGYTF.

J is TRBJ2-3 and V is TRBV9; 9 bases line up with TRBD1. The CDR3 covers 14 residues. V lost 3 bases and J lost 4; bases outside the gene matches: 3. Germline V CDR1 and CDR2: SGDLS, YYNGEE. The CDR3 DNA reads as TGTGCCAGCAGCGCGCGACAGGGGGCAGATACGCAGTATTTT. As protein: CASSARQGADTQYF.

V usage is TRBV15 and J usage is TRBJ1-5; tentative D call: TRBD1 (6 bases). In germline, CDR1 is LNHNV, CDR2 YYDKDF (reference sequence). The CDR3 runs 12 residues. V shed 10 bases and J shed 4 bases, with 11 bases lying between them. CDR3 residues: CAIQQGNQPQHF. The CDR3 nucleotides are TGTGCCATTCAACAGGGTAATCAGCCCCAGCATTTT.

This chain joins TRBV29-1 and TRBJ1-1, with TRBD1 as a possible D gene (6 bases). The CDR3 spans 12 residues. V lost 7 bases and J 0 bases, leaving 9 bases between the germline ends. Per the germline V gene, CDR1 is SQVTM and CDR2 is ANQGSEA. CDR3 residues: CSAQGMNTEAFF. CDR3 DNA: TGCAGCGCACAGGGAATGAACACTGAAGCTTTCTTT.

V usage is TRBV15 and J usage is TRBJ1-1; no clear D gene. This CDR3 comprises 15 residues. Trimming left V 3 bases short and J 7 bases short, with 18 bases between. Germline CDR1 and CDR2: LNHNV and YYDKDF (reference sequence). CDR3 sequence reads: CATSRAVEQRLEAFF. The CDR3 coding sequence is TGTGCCACCAGCAGGGCTGTAGAGCAGCGGCTTGAAGCTTTCTTT. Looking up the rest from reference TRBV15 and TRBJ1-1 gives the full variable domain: DAMVIQNPRYQVTQFGKPVTLSCSQTLNHNVMYWYQQKSSQAPKLLFHYYDKDFNNEADTPDNFQSRRPNTSFCFLDIRSPGLGDTAMYLCATSRAVEQRLEAFFGQGTRLTVV.

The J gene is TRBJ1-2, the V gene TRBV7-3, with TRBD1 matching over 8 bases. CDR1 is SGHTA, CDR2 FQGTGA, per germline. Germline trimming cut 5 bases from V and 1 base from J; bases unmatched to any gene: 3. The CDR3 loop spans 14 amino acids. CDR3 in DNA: TGTGCCAGCAGCATGACAGGGGATAACTATGGCTACACCTTC. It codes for CASSMTGDNYGYTF. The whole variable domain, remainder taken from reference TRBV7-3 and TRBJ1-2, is GAGVSQTPSNKVTEKGKYVELRCDPISGHTALYWYRQSLGQGPEFLIYFQGTGAADDSGLPNDRFFAVRPEGSVSTLKIQRTERGDSAVYLCASSMTGDNYGYTFGSGTRLTVV.

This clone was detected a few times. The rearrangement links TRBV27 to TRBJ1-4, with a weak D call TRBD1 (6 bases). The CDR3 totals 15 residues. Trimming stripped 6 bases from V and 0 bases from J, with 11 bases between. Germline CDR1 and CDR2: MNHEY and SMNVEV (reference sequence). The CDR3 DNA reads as TGTGCCAGCAGGCAGGGGCTTGCAACTAATGAAAAACTGTTTTTT. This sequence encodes CASRQGLATNEKLFF. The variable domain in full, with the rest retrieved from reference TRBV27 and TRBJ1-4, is EAQVTQNPRYLITVTGKKLTVTCSQNMNHEYMSWYRQDPGLGLRQIYYSMNVEVTDKGDVPEGYKVSRKEKRNFPLILESPSPNQTSLYFCASRQGLATNEKLFFGSGTQLSVL.

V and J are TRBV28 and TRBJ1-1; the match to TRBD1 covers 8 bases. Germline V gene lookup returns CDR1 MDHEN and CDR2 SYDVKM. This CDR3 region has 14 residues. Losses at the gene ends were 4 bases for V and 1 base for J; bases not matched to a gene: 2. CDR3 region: CASSSGQANTEAFF. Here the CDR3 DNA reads TGTGCCAGCAGTTCGGGACAGGCGAACACTGAAGCTTTCTTT. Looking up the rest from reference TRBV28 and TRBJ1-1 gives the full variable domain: DVKVTQSSRYLVKRTGEKVFLECVQDMDHENMFWYRQDPGLGLRLIYFSYDVKMKEKGDIPEGYSVSREKKERFSLILESASTNQTSMYLCASSSGQANTEAFFGQGTRLTVV.